This T cell receptor (beta chain) came from a study of cytomegalovirus exposure and HLA in healthy donors. Study-level results: CMV antigen specificity of a few CMV-associated chains was confirmed in vitro. Donors belonging to an Asian-associated ancestry cluster reportedly showed fewer N-insertions in productive TCRs than the 666-donor mean, according to what a later analysis found.

A word on this clone: Antigen specificity is unknown.

From germline, CDR1 is LGHNA and CDR2 YNFKEQ. The CDR3 has 15 residues. The ends were cut back, 6 bases at V and 2 bases at J, with 11 bases in the middle. PCR involved 60 Vbeta and 13 Jbeta primers. Clones were sequenced by immunoSEQ multiplex PCR, and TCRdb holds only the in-frame ones, with some missing. The sample lists 200,000 to 250,000 clones; approximately 90% were seen once. Sequenced input: PBMCs. The V call is TRBV4-2, the J call TRBJ2-6, with D perhaps TRBD1 (6 bases). The sequence was collected from a woman younger than 35 in good health and CMV-seronegative. The CDR3 sequence is CASRHEGAGANVLTF. The CDR3 coding sequence is TGTGCCAGCAGACACGAGGGGGCTGGGGCCAACGTCCTGACTTTC.